These 28 T cell receptor beta chains originate from one sample sequenced in a study of OX40 agonist ivuxolimab in advanced cancers. Using immunoSEQ multiplex PCR, the repertoire was profiled, and TCRdb retains in-frame clones only, with some absent. The table records tens of thousands of clones, roughly 84% of them present only once. Sequencing used CD4+ or CD8+ T cells sorted from blood, obtained in a trial of the OX40 agonist ivuxolimab. The receptors were gathered from an adult with an advanced solid tumor such as melanoma, head and neck, liver or kidney cancer.

This chain joins TRBV14 and TRBJ2-1, with D maybe TRBD2 (6 bases). This CDR3 contains 14 residues. CDR1 is SGHDN, CDR2 FVKESK, per germline. Trimming stripped 4 bases from V and 6 bases from J, with 13 bases between. The CDR3 loop reads CASSRTSSSNEQFF. CDR3 DNA sequence: TGTGCCAGCAGCCGCACTAGCTCCAGCAATGAGCAGTTCTTC.

This clone ranks as medium-sized (0.01 to 0.1%). This chain uses TRBV5-1 with TRBJ1-2; no definite D call. The CDR3 covers 12 residues. The germline gives CDR1 SGHRS, CDR2 YFSETQ. V lost 1 base, J lost 2 bases, and 3 bases lay in between. CDR3 loop: CASSLLNYGYTF. The CDR3 nucleotides read TGCGCCAGCAGCTTGCTCAACTATGGCTACACCTTC.

The rearrangement uses TRBV2 and TRBJ2-7, with D possibly TRBD2 on 6 matching bases. Trimming cost V 6 bases and J 1 base, with 10 bases left between them. The CDR3 extends over 13 amino acids. Germline CDR1 SNHLY, CDR2 FYNNEI. In nucleotides, the CDR3 is TGTGCCAGCAGACTAGCTTTATCCTACGAGCAGTACTTC. Protein product: CASRLALSYEQYF.

The CDR3 here is CASRQGIETQYF. The CDR3 DNA sequence: TGTGCCAGCAGGCAGGGAATCGAGACCCAGTACTTC. This chain links TRBV6-6 with TRBJ2-5; the D gene is possibly TRBD1 (5 bases). Trimming cost V 6 bases and J 5 bases, with 10 bases left between them. In germline, CDR1 is MNHNY, CDR2 SVGAGI (reference sequence). This CDR3 has 12 amino acids.

This chain uses TRBV11-2 with TRBJ2-5; D remains unclear. The CDR3 has 13 amino acids. V was trimmed by 5 bases and J by 0 bases, leaving 7 bases between them. The germline CDR1 and CDR2 sequences are SGHAT and FQNNGV. The CDR3 coding sequence is TGTGCCAGCAGCAACCCGTACCAAGAGACCCAGTACTTC. Encoded protein: CASSNPYQETQYF.

The chain employs TRBV11-3 and TRBJ2-1, with TRBD1 matching over 10 bases. The CDR3 loop spans 17 amino acids. Germline assignment: CDR1 SGHNT and CDR2 YENEEA. J lost 7 bases, V lost 2 bases, and 11 bases had no gene match. CDR3 in DNA: TGTGCCAGCAGCTTACGCCAGGGGGGACAGGGGCAGAATGAGCAGTTCTTC. This sequence encodes CASSLRQGGQGQNEQFF.

This CDR3 is CAWRDNSYEQYF. For the CDR3, the DNA is TGTGCCTGGAGGGACAACTCCTACGAGCAGTACTTC. This chain uses TRBV30 with TRBJ2-7; tentatively, D is TRBD1 (5 bases). V lost 3 bases, J lost 0 bases, and 6 bases lay in between. This CDR3 region has 12 residues. CDR1 GTSNPN and CDR2 SVGIG come from the germline V gene (reference sequence).

The V call is TRBV7-9, the J call TRBJ2-3; no firm D call. The CDR3 covers 14 residues. Germline V gene lookup returns CDR1 SEHNR and CDR2 FQNEAQ (reference sequence). V dropped 3 bases and J dropped 0 bases, with 7 bases sitting between them. The CDR3 region has the DNA TGTGCCAGCAGCTTTTTAGTTAGCACAGATACGCAGTATTTT. Its translation: CASSFLVSTDTQYF.

CDR3 sequence: CASSLTQYNEQFF. The CDR3 coding sequence is TGTGCCAGCAGCTTAACCCAGTACAATGAGCAGTTCTTC. The chain couples TRBV7-3 to TRBJ2-1; D uncertain. Deletions cut 0 bases from V and 4 bases from J, with 4 bases between. This CDR3 is built from 13 residues. The germline V gene has CDR1 SGHTA and CDR2 FQGTGA. Using reference TRBV7-3 and TRBJ2-1 for the parts outside the CDR3, the full variable domain is GAGVSQTPSNKVTEKGKYVELRCDPISGHTALYWYRQSLGQGPEFLIYFQGTGAADDSGLPNDRFFAVRPEGSVSTLKIQRTERGDSAVYLCASSLTQYNEQFFGPGTRLTVL.

The chain uses TRBV4-1 and TRBJ2-1; D is perhaps TRBD1 or TRBD2 (5 bases each). The germline V gene has CDR1 MGHRA and CDR2 YSYEKL. This CDR3 has 14 residues. With 2 bases removed from V and 6 bases from J, the gap between germline ends came to 11 bases. CDR3 DNA: TGCGCCAGCAGCCAATCCTTGGGGGTCAATGAGCAGTTCTTC. It encodes CASSQSLGVNEQFF.

The chain links TRBV14 to TRBJ2-2, with 12 bases matching TRBD2. Germline V gene lookup returns CDR1 SGHDN and CDR2 FVKESK. The CDR3 runs 18 residues. The V segment lost 0 bases and the J segment 3 bases; nucleotides outside the gene matches: 5. The CDR3 nucleotides read TGTGCCAGCAGCCAAGATCTAGCGGGAGGGCAGTACACCGGGGAGCTGTTTTTT. This gives the protein CASSQDLAGGQYTGELFF. The full variable domain, its missing parts supplied by reference TRBV14 and TRBJ2-2, is EAGVTQFPSHSVIEKGQTVTLRCDPISGHDNLYWYRRVMGKEIKFLLHFVKESKQDESGMPNNRFLAERTGGTYSTLKVQPAELEDSGVYFCASSQDLAGGQYTGELFFGEGSRLTVL.

The rearrangement joins TRBV28 to TRBJ2-4, with 9 bases that match TRBD1. After removal of 6 bases from V and 0 bases from J, the junction contained 12 bases not matched to a gene. Germline V gene sequence: CDR1 MDHEN, CDR2 SYDVKM. CDR3 length: 18 residues. The CDR3 spells CASSPVPGQGIAKNIQYF. CDR3 nucleotides: TGTGCCAGCAGCCCGGTCCCGGGACAGGGTATAGCCAAAAACATTCAGTACTTC.

This clone has more than one count but fewer than ten. This chain links TRBV4-2 with TRBJ1-2, with TRBD1 identical over 8 bases. There are 15 residues in the CDR3. Germline V CDR1 and CDR2: LGHNA, YNFKEQ. Losses at the gene ends were 4 bases for V and 2 bases for J; bases not matched to a gene: 6. CDR3 residues: CASSREQGVNYGYTF. Written as DNA, the CDR3 is TGTGCCAGCAGCCGCGAACAGGGGGTAAACTATGGCTACACCTTC.

The rearrangement uses TRBV10-3 and TRBJ2-1; D is uncertain. CDR3 length equals 11 residues. Trimming took off 2 bases at V and 9 bases at J, with 5 bases between the two ends. Germline V gene lookup returns CDR1 ENHRY and CDR2 SYGVKD. The CDR3 nucleotides are TGTGCCATCAGTGAGGGGTTTGAGCAGTTCTTC. It encodes CAISEGFEQFF.

This chain uses TRBV27 with TRBJ2-7, with D possibly being TRBD2 (5 bases). Trimming stripped 7 bases from V and 3 bases from J, with 16 bases between. The CDR3 is 14 residues long. Germline assignment: CDR1 MNHEY and CDR2 SMNVEV (reference sequence). This CDR3 is CASKPEALLYEQYF. The DNA for the CDR3 is TGTGCCAGCAAGCCGGAGGCTTTACTCTACGAGCAGTACTTC.

This clone was counted between two and nine times. This chain joins TRBV9 and TRBJ2-2; no reliable D call. This CDR3 contains 13 residues. The V end was cut by 4 bases, the J end by 3 bases, with 7 bases between. The germline gives CDR1 SGDLS, CDR2 YYNGEE. CDR3: CASSTEHTGELFF. The CDR3 bases are TGTGCCAGCAGCACCGAGCACACCGGGGAGCTGTTTTTT.

The V and J genes are TRBV6-5 and TRBJ2-7, with 8 bases lining up with TRBD2. The CDR3 totals 14 residues. The V gene's germline CDR1 is MNHEY and CDR2 SVGAGI. V dropped 1 base and J dropped 3; count of bases not matched to a gene: 2. The CDR3 DNA reads as TGTGCCAGCAGTTACTTCAGCGGGAGCTACGAGCAGTACTTC. It codes for CASSYFSGSYEQYF.

The gene calls are TRBV27 and TRBJ2-1; D may correspond to TRBD1 or TRBD2 (5 bases each). Germline V gene lookup returns CDR1 MNHEY and CDR2 SMNVEV (reference sequence). CDR3 size: 15 residues. Trimming left V 3 bases short and J 5 bases short, with 14 bases between. CDR3 bases: TGTGCCAGCAGTTTTTCCAGGGAGCCTCACAATGAGCAGTTCTTC. Translation: CASSFSREPHNEQFF.

The chain couples TRBV28 to TRBJ1-2, with TRBD1 identical over 7 bases. The CDR3 has 14 amino acids. J gave up 5 bases and V 3 bases, and 6 bases lay outside the gene matches. CDR1 is MDHEN and CDR2 is SYDVKM in the germline V gene. The CDR3 loop is CASSFTGQLYGYTF. CDR3 nucleotide sequence: TGTGCCAGCAGTTTCACGGGACAGCTTTATGGCTACACCTTC.

This clone appeared many times. The rearrangement uses TRBV21-1 and TRBJ1-3. TRBV21-1 is a listed pseudogene. This CDR3 spans 17 amino acids. CDR3 region: CASRKGGAPEPGNTIYF. The CDR3 DNA reads TGTGCCAGCAGGAAAGGGGGGGCGCCCGAACCTGGAAACACCATATATTTT.

The rearrangement uses TRBV2 and TRBJ1-1; a possible D gene is TRBD1 (6 bases). Trimming shortened V by 6 bases and J by 3 bases, and 17 bases separated the two germline ends. This CDR3 region has 15 residues. Germline V gene data show CDR1 as SNHLY and CDR2 as FYNNEI. In DNA, the CDR3 is TGTGCCAGCAGGGGCGGACAGATAATCCACACTGAAGCTTTCTTT. It yields the protein CASRGGQIIHTEAFF.

The chain employs TRBV19 and TRBJ2-1; 10 positions agree with TRBD2. V lost 4 bases to trimming and J lost 7 bases; unmatched junction nucleotides: 13. The germline gives CDR1 LNHDA, CDR2 SQIVND (reference sequence). The length of the CDR3 is 17 residues. The CDR3 DNA sequence: TGTGCCAGTAGTAATCCGATTCTAGCGGGAGAGACGAATGAGCAGTTCTTC. Its translation: CASSNPILAGETNEQFF.

This rearrangement joins TRBV27 to TRBJ1-2; TRBD1 matches at 8 bases. Trimming at V came to 7 bases and at J to 4 bases, leaving 17 bases not matched to a gene. The CDR3 has 17 residues. CDR1 and CDR2 from the germline V gene are MNHEY and SMNVEV (reference sequence). CDR3 protein: CASTLRSGTGGSYGYTF. As DNA, the CDR3 is TGTGCCAGCACCCTCCGTTCGGGAACAGGGGGTTCCTATGGCTACACCTTC.

The rearrangement joins TRBV28 to TRBJ1-5, with 7 bases matching TRBD1. Per germline, CDR1 MDHEN and CDR2 SYDVKM. V was pared by 8 bases and J by 1 base, with 8 bases of the junction left unmatched. CDR3 size: 15 residues. Here the CDR3 DNA reads TGTGCCAGCGCAAAGATCAGGGGGAGCAATCAGCCCCAGCATTTT. It specifies CASAKIRGSNQPQHF.

This chain links TRBV7-9 with TRBJ1-2; TRBD1 matches at 11 bases. The J segment lost 3 bases and the V segment lost 3 bases, leaving 6 bases of the junction unmatched. Germline V CDR1 and CDR2: SEHNR, FQNEAQ (reference sequence). The CDR3 length is 16 residues. The DNA of the CDR3 is TGTGCCAGCAGCTTCACCCCGGGACAGGGGGACTATGGCTACACCTTC. Amino acid sequence: CASSFTPGQGDYGYTF.

The chain employs TRBV6-6 and TRBJ1-2; D is possibly TRBD1 (6 bases). This CDR3 spans 14 amino acids. V dropped 2 bases and J dropped 5 bases, with 12 bases sitting between them. Germline V gives CDR1 MNHNY, CDR2 SVGAGI (reference sequence). The chain's CDR3 is CASSYETGLYGYTF. The CDR3 DNA reads TGTGCCAGCAGTTACGAGACAGGACTATATGGCTACACCTTC.

The V and J genes are TRBV27 and TRBJ2-2, with D uncertain. Germline CDR1 reads MNHEY; CDR2 reads SMNVEV (reference sequence). The CDR3 runs 15 residues. With 5 bases removed from V and 0 bases from J, the gap between germline ends came to 10 bases. The CDR3 sequence: CASSIVTPNTGELFF. CDR3 sequence (DNA): TGTGCCAGCAGTATCGTGACTCCGAACACCGGGGAGCTGTTTTTT.

The chain combines TRBV7-3 with TRBJ2-2, with 8 nucleotides matching TRBD2. CDR3 length equals 16 residues. The trim removed 3 bases at V and 5 bases at J, leaving 8 bases unmatched. Germline lookup yields CDR1 SGHTA and CDR2 FQGTGA. CDR3 bases: TGTGCCAGCAGCTTGGACGGGAGGGCCGGGACCGGGGAGCTGTTTTTT. Protein: CASSLDGRAGTGELFF.